This T cell receptor (beta chain) was found in a study of cytomegalovirus exposure and HLA in healthy donors. Study-level information: The platform used for the roughly 130 validation repertoires matched that of the approximately 670 first-cohort repertoires, a later analysis reported.

Germline V lookup: CDR1 SGHRS, CDR2 YFSETQ. The V segment lost 1 base and the J segment 0 bases; nucleotides outside the gene matches: 4. CDR3 length equals 15 residues. TCRdb keeps only in-frame clones here, not all; method: immunoSEQ multiplex PCR. The table records approximately 150,000 clones, about 91% of them present only once. Comments on this clone: Its antigen remains unidentified.

The study, taken as a whole, reports: Confirmation in vitro established that three CMV-associated chains were specific for CMV antigens. The majority of TCR sequences were rare, yet some public TCRs appeared in many donors.

The receptor's source is a man between 18 and 35 years old in good health and CMV-seropositive. Sample: PBMCs. This rearrangement joins TRBV5-1 to TRBJ2-7, with 7 positions matching TRBD1. CDR3 sequence reads: CASSLSGTDSYEQYF. The CDR3 region has the DNA TGCGCCAGCAGCTTGTCCGGGACAGACTCCTACGAGCAGTACTTC.